The clone carrying this TCR beta chain was recorded once. Its antigen remains unknown. Germline V lookup: CDR1 MDHEN, CDR2 SYDVKM. This CDR3 contains 13 residues. V lost 4 bases, J lost 8 bases, and 15 bases lay in between. A diagnosis was made from clinical symptoms together with serum thyroxine, TRAb, thyroid ultrasound and orbital computed tomography. This entry is derived from a study of Graves' ophthalmopathy and Graves' hyperthyroidism. Study conclusions and caveats: Blood was where most expanded thyroid clonotypes above 0.001 frequency also turned up. The model reached approximately 67% sensitivity and about 72% specificity for predicting ophthalmopathy progression.

Amplification of the TCR beta CDR3 regions used RNA transcripts (as template). The library came from an HTBI-primed first-round RT-PCR and a second-round multiplex PCR. TCRdb independently ran MiXCR on the multiplex PCR reads; one entry per CDR3 protein. The sample consists of 170,000 or so distinct CDR3 sequences, over 35% of them appearing once. The chain recombines TRBV28 with TRBJ2-7; possibly TRBD2 for D (5 bases). Sequenced: peripheral blood. The sequence was obtained from a woman in her forties with Graves' ophthalmopathy. The CDR3 spells CASSYPPGNQQYF. DNA of the CDR3: TGTGCCAGCAGTTACCCTCCCGGGAACCAGCAGTACTTC.